This TCR beta chain originates from a study of human T cells and chemical hapten exposure (dated by TCRdb to the early 2020s). About the study as a whole: For sensitization, 2% DPC in acetone was applied to an approximately 2 cm by approximately 2 cm area of upper inner arm skin. The study tracked peripheral blood TCR repertoire changes in vivo during primary and secondary sensitization to the hapten diphenylcyclopropenone (DPC) in alopecia patients. Libraries were pooled for sequencing, and per-sample TCR yields varied mainly because of small differences in library volumes within the pool. Patch testing on the upper back used Finn chambers containing 0.01% DPC, with scoring done after 6 days according to International Contact Dermatitis Research Group standards. Around 30 alopecia patients provided blood for TCR sequencing at one to four time points (pre-sensitization, 2, 6 and 24 weeks). Patients additionally received weekly therapeutic DPC doses to the scalp throughout the approximately 24-week study period. The patient cohort, mostly female, included alopecia areata with under or over 50% scalp involvement, alopecia totalis and alopecia universalis. Patient blood was sampled pre-sensitization (week 0) and at 2, 6 and about 24 weeks after DPC sensitization. Results the study describes overall, beyond this receptor: Repeated subsampling changed both the strength of the expansion versus patch-test correlation and the threshold at which that correlation became significant. Alopecia, a presumed autoimmune disease, was present in all patients, so the immune response of the patients might differ from that of healthy individuals. DPC sensitization did not change how many TCRs were above 1 in 1000 frequency, and no evidence was found of alterations in global repertoire structure. Expanded TCRs formed significantly more large CDR3 similarity clusters than pre-sensitization or healthy control sets, consistent with antigen-driven responses. A positive correlation was found between the number of PT1 expanded TCRs and patch test score, with significance reached at thresholds 8, 16 and 32 but not 4.

This clonotype was recorded at least ten times. The antigen it binds to is not known. It has no much larger one-base neighbor in the sample; base qualities were not kept. The sample's time point label, decoded: pre-sensitization, week 0. Reading the label with the study, this specimen's treatment or condition is: therapeutic diphenylcyclopropenone sensitization with weekly scalp DPC. At each patch-test visit, blood was drawn before the patch test was applied. Patients were considered eligible if aged 18 to 70, diagnosed with alopecia and deemed suitable for DPC therapy, and patients were excluded if pregnant. Total RNA was isolated from unfractionated whole blood collected in Tempus Blood RNA tubes. V is clipped by 5 bases and J by 8 bases, and the sequence between their germline boundaries is 9 bases long. CDR1 SQVTM and CDR2 ANQGSEA are derived from the germline V gene. There are 10 amino acids in the CDR3, from cysteine to phenylalanine inclusive. Only the CDR3 region is kept as DNA, spanning 30 bases read in frame from base 1.

The library was prepared using RACE. The instrument was a NextSeq 500. During library preparation, unique molecular identifiers were attached to individual cDNA molecules so that TCRs could be counted in a quantitative, reproducible way. For every blood RNA sample, sequencing covered both the TCR alpha and TCR beta chains. The study's own analysis went as follows. The median number of TCRs per sample was around 96,000, ranging from about 23,224 to 690,600. The Decombinator software suite was used to annotate V, J and CDR3 in the TCR reads. For the PS versus PT1 abundance plots, all samples were subsampled to the same number of TCRs (28,000). Expanded TCRs were defined as absent before sensitization and observed at least eight times at the 2-week time point. Using fastp trimming at Q25 and MiXCR clonotype assembly, TCRdb reanalyzed the public sequencing data and kept in-frame beta chains. A single entry per CDR3 protein holds the most common genes and DNA from its merged rows. TCRdb's processing, not the authors', yielded these V and J calls. The sample table holds under 200,000 distinct CDR3 sequences, of which approximately 31% were seen once. Of the sample, approximately 3% is held by the ten largest clones.

The TCR sequence derives from a woman in her twenties or thirties with alopecia areata. Some clones in this sample may be carry-over from other donors' samples. The chain employs TRBV29-1 and TRBJ1-1, with the identity of the D gene unclear. The source material was whole blood, sampled in connection with sensitization to the hapten diphenylcyclopropenone (DPC). The CDR3 loop reads CSVRWEEAFF. The DNA sequence reads TGCAGCGTTCGTTGGGAGGAAGCTTTCTTT.